These T cell receptor beta chains were read from a single sample in a study of T cell responses to AZD1222 COVID-19 vaccine. The data were produced by immunoSEQ multiplex PCR, yet TCRdb's version contains in-frame clones alone and is incomplete. The data contain 80,000 to 130,000 clones, roughly 89% of them singletons. The sample in question was peripheral blood, obtained on day 0 of AZD1222 vaccination. Receptors were obtained from an adult in good health. Each CDR3 is given with its conserved first and last residue. The D gene is left open where the match is weak. Size is omitted from some rows. Given values are once, few, many or a class for expanded clones.

>TRBJ1-4|TRBD1|NA|TRBV7-2
TGTGCCAGCAGCCCCGCAGGGGGCGTTGTTGAAAAACTGTTTTTT
CASSPAGGVVEKLFF
>TRBJ2-7|TRBD1|NA|TRBV18
TGTGCCAGCTCACCAGCGACAGGGCTCTCCTACGAGCAGTACTTC
CASSPATGLSYEQYF
>TRBJ1-6|NA|NA|TRBV9
TGTGCCAGCAGCGCTCGGTCTTATTCGAATTCACCCCTCCACTTT
CASSARSYSNSPLHF
>TRBJ2-5|TRBD2|NA|TRBV9
TGTGCCAGCAGCGCGGGACTAGCGGGGGGGAGACAAGAGACCCAGTACTTC
CASSAGLAGGRQETQYF
>TRBJ1-6|TRBD1|once|TRBV6-2/TRBV6-3
TGTGCCAGCAGTTACCCGGACAGGGGATATAATTCACCCCTCCACTTT
CASSYPDRGYNSPLHF
>TRBJ2-3|NA|NA|TRBV7-2
TGTGCCAGCAGCTTCCTTATCCCGTCGGATACGCAGTATTTT
CASSFLIPSDTQYF
>TRBJ2-1|TRBD2|NA|TRBV19
TGTGCCAGTAGTATAGCGGGGGGGCGGAATGAGCAGTTCTTC
CASSIAGGRNEQFF
>TRBJ2-4|TRBD1|NA|TRBV7-2
TGTGCCAGCGGCAACAGGGGGGTGGCCAAAAACATTCAGTACTTC
CASGNRGVAKNIQYF
>TRBJ2-1|NA|NA|TRBV2
TGTGCCAGCAGTGAATACAGGGCAAGCAATGAGCAGTTCTTC
CASSEYRASNEQFF
>TRBJ1-5|NA|NA|TRBV18
TGTGCCAGCTCACCCGACAGTACCAATCAGCCCCAGCATTTT
CASSPDSTNQPQHF
>TRBJ2-3|TRBD2|NA|TRBV18
TGTGCCAGCTCACGAGAGACTAGCGGGGGTACAAGCACAGATACGCAGTATTTT
CASSRETSGGTSTDTQYF
>TRBJ1-5|NA|few|TRBV6-5
TGTGCCAGCAGTACAGGGTCGGGACGGCCCCAGCATTTT
CASSTGSGRPQHF
>TRBJ1-1|TRBD1|few|TRBV3-1/TRBV3-2
TGTGCCAGCAGCCCAGCCTACAGGGGGTACACTGAAGCTTTCTTT
CASSPAYRGYTEAFF
>TRBJ1-2|NA|NA|TRBV7-2
TGTGCCAGCAGCTTATTTTCGGCCGCCGGACGGAGCTATGGCTACACCTTC
CASSLFSAAGRSYGYTF
>TRBJ2-7|NA|NA|TRBV11-3
TGTGCCAGCAGCTTAGGAGGGGGCTACGAGCAGTACTTC
CASSLGGGYEQYF
>TRBJ2-5|TRBD2|few|TRBV6-5
TGTGCCAGCAGTCCCCTAGCGGGGGGGCGTGAGACCCAGTACTTC
CASSPLAGGRETQYF
>TRBJ1-1|NA|NA|TRBV11-2
TGTGCCAGCAGTTGGGGACCCACTGAAGCTTTCTTT
CASSWGPTEAFF
>TRBJ2-5|TRBD1|NA|TRBV7-3
TGTGCCAGCAGCCCACGGACAGGAAGGGGAGAGACCCAGTACTTC
CASSPRTGRGETQYF
>TRBJ1-3|TRBD1|NA|TRBV29-1
TGCAGCGTTGTGACCACAGGGGCGACGAGGAACACCATATATTTT
CSVVTTGATRNTIYF
>TRBJ2-5|NA|NA|TRBV5-1
TGCGCCAGCAGCCCCGGACGCAGCCAAGAGACCCAGTACTTC
CASSPGRSQETQYF
>TRBJ1-2|NA|NA|TRBV4-3
TGCGCCAGCAGCCCCCAACGACAGGCGACGCGTGGCTACACCTTC
CASSPQRQATRGYTF
>TRBJ1-1|NA|NA|TRBV4-2
TGTGCCAGCAGCCAAGTTTCGCCTAACACTGAAGCTTTCTTT
CASSQVSPNTEAFF
>TRBJ2-1|NA|once|TRBV3-1/TRBV3-2
TGTGCCAGCAGCCGTAGCGGTGTTGAGCAGTTCTTC
CASSRSGVEQFF
>TRBJ2-1|TRBD1|NA|TRBV6-2/TRBV6-3
TGTGCCAGCAGTACCTTGACGACAGGGTACAATGAGCAGTTCTTC
CASSTLTTGYNEQFF
>TRBJ2-1|NA|NA|TRBV9
TGTGCCAGCACCCTAGCTGAGGACCGCTCTTTCAATGAGCAGTTCTTC
CASTLAEDRSFNEQFF
>TRBJ2-3|TRBD2|once|TRBV7-2
TGTGCCAGCAGCCCCGGGGGGGCGGGTATAGATACGCAGTATTTT
CASSPGGAGIDTQYF
>TRBJ2-6|NA|NA|TRBV6-5
TGTGCCAGCAGTTACGGGGACTCTGGGGCCAACGTCCTGACTTTC
CASSYGDSGANVLTF
>TRBJ1-3|NA|NA|TRBV6-5
TGTGCCAGCAACGATCCATTTCTCTCTGGAAACACCATATATTTT
CASNDPFLSGNTIYF
>TRBJ2-3|NA|NA|TRBV19
TGTGCCAGTAGTACGGGGATTAGCACAGATACGCAGTATTTT
CASSTGISTDTQYF
>TRBJ1-5|NA|NA|TRBV27
TGTGCCAGCAGTGCCGTAACATACAATCAGCCCCAGCATTTT
CASSAVTYNQPQHF
>TRBJ1-2|NA|NA|TRBV2
TGTGCCAGCAAACTGGACACCTTC
CASKLDTF
>TRBJ1-6|NA|NA|TRBV2
TGTGCCAGCGAGTTTCAAGGGCGCTCACCCCTCCACTTT
CASEFQGRSPLHF
>TRBJ1-3|NA|NA|TRBV11-2
TGTGCCAGCAGCTTAAGACCCCGGCAGGCCGGAAACACCATATATTTT
CASSLRPRQAGNTIYF
>TRBJ2-5|TRBD1|NA|TRBV29-1
TGCAGCGTCGGACAGGGTGGTGAAGAGACCCAGTACTTC
CSVGQGGEETQYF
>TRBJ1-1|NA|NA|TRBV2
TGTGCCAGCAGTGACTTTTACGGGCGGGCTTTCTTT
CASSDFYGRAFF
>TRBJ1-3|NA|NA|TRBV4-3
TGCGCCAGCAGCCAAGATTTATTCCCCCGAACAGGGATAGATGGAAACACCATATATTTT
CASSQDLFPRTGIDGNTIYF
>TRBJ2-7|TRBD1|once|TRBV7-8
TGTGCCAGCAGCTCCCGGACAGGGAGCTTCTACGAGCAGTACTTC
CASSSRTGSFYEQYF
>TRBJ2-3|NA|NA|TRBV5-1
TGCGCCAGCAGCCCCGAATCGGCGGCCGGGGATACGCAGTATTTT
CASSPESAAGDTQYF